This T cell receptor beta chain stems from a study of blood T cell repertoires in COVID-19. About the research overall: Material from acute and convalescent COVID-19 was sourced from the United States, Italy and Spain.

Researchers sorted participants into cohorts using their self-reported clinical history. Germline-derived CDR1 and CDR2 are KGHDR and SFDVKD. Trimming took 3 bases from V and 5 from J; bases not matched to a gene: 4. The CDR3 totals 14 residues. The repertoire was sequenced with immunoSEQ multiplex PCR; TCRdb's copy has only in-frame clones and lacks some. This table has 380,000 or so clones, approximately 88% appearing once. Sequenced sample: PBMCs or T cells enriched from blood (not recorded which). The TCR comes from a woman in her 30s with acute COVID-19. The rearrangement joins TRBV24-1 to TRBJ1-2; 8 bases line up with TRBD1. CDR3: CATSDQGAAYGYTF. The CDR3 coding sequence is TGTGCCACCAGTGATCAGGGGGCCGCGTATGGCTACACCTTC.